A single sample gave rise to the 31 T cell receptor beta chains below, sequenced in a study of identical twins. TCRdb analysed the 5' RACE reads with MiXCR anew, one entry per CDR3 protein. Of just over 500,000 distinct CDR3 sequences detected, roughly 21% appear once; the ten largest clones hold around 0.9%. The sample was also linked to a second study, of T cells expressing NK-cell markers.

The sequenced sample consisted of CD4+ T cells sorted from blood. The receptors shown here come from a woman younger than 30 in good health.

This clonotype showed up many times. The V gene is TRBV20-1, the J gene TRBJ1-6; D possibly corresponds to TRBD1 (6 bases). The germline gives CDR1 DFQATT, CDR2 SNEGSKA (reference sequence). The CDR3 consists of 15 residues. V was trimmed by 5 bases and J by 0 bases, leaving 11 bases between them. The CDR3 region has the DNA TGCAGTGCTTATACAGGGAGCTCCTATAATTCACCCCTCCACTTT. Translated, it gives CSAYTGSSYNSPLHF.

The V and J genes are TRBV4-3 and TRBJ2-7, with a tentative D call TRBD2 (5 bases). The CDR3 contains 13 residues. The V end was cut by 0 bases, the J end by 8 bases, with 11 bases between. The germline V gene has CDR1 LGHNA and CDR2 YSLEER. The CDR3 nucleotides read TGCGCCAGCAGCCAAGATAGCCGGGAACAGCAGTACTTC. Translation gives CASSQDSREQQYF.

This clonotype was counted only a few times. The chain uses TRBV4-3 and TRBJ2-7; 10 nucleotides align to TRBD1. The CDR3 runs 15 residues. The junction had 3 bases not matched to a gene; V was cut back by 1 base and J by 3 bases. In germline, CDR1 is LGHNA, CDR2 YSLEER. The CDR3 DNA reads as TGCGCCAGCAGCCAAGGGACAGGGGGTAGCTACGAGCAGTACTTC. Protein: CASSQGTGGSYEQYF.

CDR3 protein: CASSLHGASANTGELFF. The CDR3 coding sequence is TGTGCCAGCAGCTTGCACGGAGCATCGGCGAACACCGGGGAGCTGTTTTTT. The chain links TRBV5-5 to TRBJ2-2; no definite D call. Germline loops: CDR1 SGHKS, CDR2 YYEKEE (reference sequence). V lost 1 base and J lost 0, with 13 bases in between. The CDR3 contains 17 residues.

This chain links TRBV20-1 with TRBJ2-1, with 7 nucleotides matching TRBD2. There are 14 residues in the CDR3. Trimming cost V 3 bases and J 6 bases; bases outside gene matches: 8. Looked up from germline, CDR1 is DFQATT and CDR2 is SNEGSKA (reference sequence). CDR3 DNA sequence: TGCAGTGCTAGGAGGGCGGGAGTGGGCAATGAGCAGTTCTTC. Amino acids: CSARRAGVGNEQFF.

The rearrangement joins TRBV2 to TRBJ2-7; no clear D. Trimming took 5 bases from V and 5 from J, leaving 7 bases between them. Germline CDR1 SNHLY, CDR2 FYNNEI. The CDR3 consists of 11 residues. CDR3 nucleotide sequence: TGTGCCAGCAGTACCGCCGACGAGCAGTACTTC. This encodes CASSTADEQYF.

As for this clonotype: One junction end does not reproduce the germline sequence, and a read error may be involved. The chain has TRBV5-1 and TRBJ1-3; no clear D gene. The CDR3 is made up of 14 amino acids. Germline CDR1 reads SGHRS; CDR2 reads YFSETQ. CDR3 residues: CASSRSDSGNTTYF. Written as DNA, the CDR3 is TGCGCCAGCAGCCGTTCCGACTCTGGAAACACCACATATTTT.

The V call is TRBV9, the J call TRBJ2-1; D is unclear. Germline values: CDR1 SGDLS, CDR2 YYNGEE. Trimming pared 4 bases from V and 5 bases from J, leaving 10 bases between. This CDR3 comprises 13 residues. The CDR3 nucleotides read TGTGCCAGCAGCCCCCGACGGGACAATGAGCAGTTCTTC. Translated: CASSPRRDNEQFF.

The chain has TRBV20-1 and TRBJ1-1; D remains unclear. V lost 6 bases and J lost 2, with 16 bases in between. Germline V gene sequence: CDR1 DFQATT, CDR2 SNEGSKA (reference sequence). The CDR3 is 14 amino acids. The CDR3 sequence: CSARSLTENTEAFF. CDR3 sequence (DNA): TGCAGTGCCCGAAGTCTAACAGAAAACACTGAAGCTTTCTTT.

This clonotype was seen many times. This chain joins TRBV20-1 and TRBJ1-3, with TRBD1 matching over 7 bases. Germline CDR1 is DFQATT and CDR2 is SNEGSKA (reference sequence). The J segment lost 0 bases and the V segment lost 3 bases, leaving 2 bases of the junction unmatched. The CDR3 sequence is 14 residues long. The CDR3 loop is CSASWDSSGNTIYF. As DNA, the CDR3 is TGCAGTGCTAGTTGGGACAGCTCTGGAAACACCATATATTTT.

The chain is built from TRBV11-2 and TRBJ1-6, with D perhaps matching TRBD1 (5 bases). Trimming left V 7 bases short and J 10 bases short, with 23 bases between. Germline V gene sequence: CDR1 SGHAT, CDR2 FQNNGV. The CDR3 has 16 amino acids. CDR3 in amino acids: CASKLEGRDRGSPLHF. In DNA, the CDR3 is TGTGCCAGCAAGCTGGAGGGCAGGGATCGGGGGTCACCCCTCCACTTT.

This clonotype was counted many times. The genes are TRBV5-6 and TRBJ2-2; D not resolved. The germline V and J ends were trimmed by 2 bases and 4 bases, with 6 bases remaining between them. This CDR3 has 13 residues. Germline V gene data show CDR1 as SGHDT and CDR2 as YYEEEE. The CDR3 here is CASSFLRTGELFF. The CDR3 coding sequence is TGTGCCAGCAGCTTTCTTCGCACCGGGGAGCTGTTTTTT.

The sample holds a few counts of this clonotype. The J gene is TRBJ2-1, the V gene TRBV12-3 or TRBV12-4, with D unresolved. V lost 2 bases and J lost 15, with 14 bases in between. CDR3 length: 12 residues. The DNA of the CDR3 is TGTGCCAGCAGTTTAAGCTTCTCGAAGGGGTTCTTC. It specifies CASSLSFSKGFF.

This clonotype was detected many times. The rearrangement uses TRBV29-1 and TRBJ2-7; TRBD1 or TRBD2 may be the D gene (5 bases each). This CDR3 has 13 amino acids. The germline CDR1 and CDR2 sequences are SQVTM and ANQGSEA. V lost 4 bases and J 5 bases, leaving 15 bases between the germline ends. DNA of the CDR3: TGCAGCGTTGTCGGGGCAGGGCGGAACGAGCAGTACTTC. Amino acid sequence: CSVVGAGRNEQYF.

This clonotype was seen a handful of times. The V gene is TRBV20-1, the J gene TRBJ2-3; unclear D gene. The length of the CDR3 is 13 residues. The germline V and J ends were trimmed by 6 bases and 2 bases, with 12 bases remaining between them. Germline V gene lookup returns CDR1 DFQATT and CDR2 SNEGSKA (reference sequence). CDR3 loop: CSANRQATDTQYF. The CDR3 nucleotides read TGCAGTGCCAATAGGCAGGCCACAGATACGCAGTATTTT.

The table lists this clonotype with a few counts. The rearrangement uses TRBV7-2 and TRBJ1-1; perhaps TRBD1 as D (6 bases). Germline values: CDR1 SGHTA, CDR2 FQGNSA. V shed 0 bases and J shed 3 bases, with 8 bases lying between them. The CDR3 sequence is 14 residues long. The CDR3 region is CASSLAYRDTEAFF. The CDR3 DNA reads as TGTGCCAGCAGCTTAGCCTACAGGGACACTGAAGCTTTCTTT.

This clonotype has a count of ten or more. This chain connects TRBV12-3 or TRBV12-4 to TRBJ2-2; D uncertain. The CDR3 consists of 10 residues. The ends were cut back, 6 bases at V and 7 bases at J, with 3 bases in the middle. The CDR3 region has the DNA TGTGCCAGCAGGGGCGGGGAGCTGTTTTTT. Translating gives CASRGGELFF.

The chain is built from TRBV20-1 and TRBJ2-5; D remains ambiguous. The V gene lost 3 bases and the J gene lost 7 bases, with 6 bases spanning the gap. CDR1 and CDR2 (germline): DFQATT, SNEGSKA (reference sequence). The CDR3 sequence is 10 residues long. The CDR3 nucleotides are TGCAGTGCTAGTTTCCGGACCCAGTACTTC. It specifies CSASFRTQYF.

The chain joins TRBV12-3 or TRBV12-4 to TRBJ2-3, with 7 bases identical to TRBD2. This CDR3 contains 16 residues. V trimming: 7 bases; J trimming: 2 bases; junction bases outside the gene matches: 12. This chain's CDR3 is CASKSGPSGPTDTQYF. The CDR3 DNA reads TGTGCCAGCAAAAGTGGGCCTAGCGGCCCCACAGATACGCAGTATTTT.

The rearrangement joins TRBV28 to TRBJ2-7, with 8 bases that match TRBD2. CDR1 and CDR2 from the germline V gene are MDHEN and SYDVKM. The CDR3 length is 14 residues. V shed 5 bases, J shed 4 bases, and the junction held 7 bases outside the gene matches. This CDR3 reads CASSIGTSGYEQYF. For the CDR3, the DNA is TGTGCCAGCAGTATCGGGACTAGTGGGTACGAGCAGTACTTC.

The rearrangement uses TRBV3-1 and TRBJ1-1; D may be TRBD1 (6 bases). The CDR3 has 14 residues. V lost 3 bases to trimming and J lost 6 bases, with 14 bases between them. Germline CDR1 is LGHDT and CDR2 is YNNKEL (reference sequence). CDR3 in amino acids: CASSQTGAKAEAFF. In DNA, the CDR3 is TGTGCCAGCAGCCAGACGGGGGCCAAAGCTGAAGCTTTCTTT.

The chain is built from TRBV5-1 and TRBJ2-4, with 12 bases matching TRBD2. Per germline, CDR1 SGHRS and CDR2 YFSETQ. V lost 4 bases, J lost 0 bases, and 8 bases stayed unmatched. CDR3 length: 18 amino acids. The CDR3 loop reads CASSPGLAGILAKNIQYF. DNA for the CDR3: TGCGCCAGCAGCCCTGGACTAGCGGGGATTTTAGCCAAAAACATTCAGTACTTC.

CDR3 in DNA: TGCAGTGCCGGACAGAGGGATTCACCCCTCCACTTT. Its translation: CSAGQRDSPLHF. This chain uses TRBV20-1 with TRBJ1-6, with D tentatively TRBD1 (6 bases). Trimming shortened V by 6 bases and J by 8 bases, and 11 bases separated the two germline ends. Germline assignment: CDR1 DFQATT and CDR2 SNEGSKA (reference sequence). The CDR3 has 12 residues.

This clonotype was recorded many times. The CDR3 here is CASSYSGTGTYGYTF. The CDR3 DNA reads TGTGCCAGCAGTTACTCGGGGACAGGGACCTATGGCTACACCTTC. The chain has TRBV6-5 and TRBJ1-2, with 9 positions matching TRBD1. Germline values: CDR1 MNHEY, CDR2 SVGAGI. The CDR3 is made up of 15 amino acids. The junction had 3 bases not matched to a gene; V was cut back by 0 bases and J by 4 bases.

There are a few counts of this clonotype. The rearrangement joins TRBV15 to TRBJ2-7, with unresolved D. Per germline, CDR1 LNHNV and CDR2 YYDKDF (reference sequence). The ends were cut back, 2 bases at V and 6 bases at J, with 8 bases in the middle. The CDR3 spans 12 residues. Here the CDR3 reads CATSRLPREQYF. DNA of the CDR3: TGTGCCACCAGCAGACTCCCCCGCGAGCAGTACTTC.

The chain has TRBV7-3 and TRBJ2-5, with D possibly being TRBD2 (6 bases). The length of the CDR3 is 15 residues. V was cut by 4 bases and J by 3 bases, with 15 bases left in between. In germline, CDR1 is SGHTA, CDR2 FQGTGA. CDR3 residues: CASSSLGGPEETQYF. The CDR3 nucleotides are TGTGCCAGCAGCTCCCTGGGAGGACCAGAAGAGACCCAGTACTTC.

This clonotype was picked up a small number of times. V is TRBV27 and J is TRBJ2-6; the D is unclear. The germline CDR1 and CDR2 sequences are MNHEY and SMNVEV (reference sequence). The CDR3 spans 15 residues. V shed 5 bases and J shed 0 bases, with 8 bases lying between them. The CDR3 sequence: CASSIWGSGANVLTF. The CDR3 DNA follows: TGTGCCAGCAGTATCTGGGGCTCTGGGGCCAACGTCCTGACTTTC. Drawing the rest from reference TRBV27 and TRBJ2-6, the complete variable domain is EAQVTQNPRYLITVTGKKLTVTCSQNMNHEYMSWYRQDPGLGLRQIYYSMNVEVTDKGDVPEGYKVSRKEKRNFPLILESPSPNQTSLYFCASSIWGSGANVLTFGAGSRLTVL.

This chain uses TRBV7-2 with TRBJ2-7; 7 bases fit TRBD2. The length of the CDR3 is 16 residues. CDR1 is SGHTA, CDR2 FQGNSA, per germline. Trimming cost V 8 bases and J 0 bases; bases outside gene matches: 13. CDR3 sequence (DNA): TGTGCCAGCGGTTTTGCTAGCGGTCACCGCTCCTACGAGCAGTACTTC. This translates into CASGFASGHRSYEQYF.

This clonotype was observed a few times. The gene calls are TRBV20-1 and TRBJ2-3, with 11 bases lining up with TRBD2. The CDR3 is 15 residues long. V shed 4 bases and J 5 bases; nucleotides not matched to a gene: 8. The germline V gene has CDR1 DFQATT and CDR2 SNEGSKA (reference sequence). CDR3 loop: CSATSPLAGEDTQYF. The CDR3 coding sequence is TGCAGTGCTACCTCCCCACTAGCGGGAGAAGATACGCAGTATTTT.

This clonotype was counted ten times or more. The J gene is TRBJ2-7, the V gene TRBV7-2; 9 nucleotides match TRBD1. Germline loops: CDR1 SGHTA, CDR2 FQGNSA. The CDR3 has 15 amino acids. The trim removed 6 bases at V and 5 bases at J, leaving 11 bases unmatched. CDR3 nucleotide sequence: TGTGCCAGCAGTTATACCCCCGGGACAGGGAACGAGCAGTACTTC. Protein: CASSYTPGTGNEQYF.

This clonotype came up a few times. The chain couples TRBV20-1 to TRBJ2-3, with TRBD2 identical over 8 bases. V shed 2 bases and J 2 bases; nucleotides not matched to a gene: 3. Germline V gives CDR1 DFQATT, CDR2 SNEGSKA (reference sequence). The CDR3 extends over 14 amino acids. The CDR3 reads CSARPSGHTDTQYF. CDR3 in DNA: TGCAGTGCTAGACCTAGCGGGCACACAGATACGCAGTATTTT.